Presented here are 7 T cell receptor beta chains from one specimen sequenced in a study of shared clonotypes between healthy human individuals. TCRdb's copy holds only in-frame clones and misses some; the assay was immunoSEQ multiplex PCR. The sample shows millions of clones, roughly nine tenths of them seen only once. Sequencing was done on a sample of naive CD4+ T cells sorted from blood. Stated subset: CD45RA+ positively selected. Every receptor here comes from a man aged 18 to 29 in good health.

The chain joins TRBV6-6 to TRBJ1-3, with 8 bases lining up with TRBD1. CDR1 is MNHNY, CDR2 SVGAGI, per germline (reference sequence). CDR3 length equals 16 residues. With V trimmed by 6 bases and J by 0 bases, 7 bases remained unmatched. In nucleotides, the CDR3 is TGTGCCAGCAGCCACAGACAGGGGAGCTCTGGAAACACCATATATTTT. Amino acid sequence: CASSHRQGSSGNTIYF.

The chain recombines TRBV21-1 with TRBJ2-7; the table's D gene call, TRBD1, was not cross checked with the DNA. TRBV21-1 is a documented pseudogene. The length of the CDR3 is 16 residues. The CDR3 sequence: CASSHLLRDSLYEQYF. The CDR3 DNA reads TGTGCCAGCAGCCACCTCCTCCGGGACAGTTTATACGAGCAGTACTTC.

J is TRBJ1-5 and V is TRBV28; no firm D call. The CDR3 length is 18 residues. V was pared by 2 bases and J by 0 bases, with 17 bases between. The germline gives CDR1 MDHEN, CDR2 SYDVKM. The CDR3 reads CASSLGRAGVNSNQPQHF. The CDR3 bases are TGTGCCAGCAGTTTAGGTAGGGCGGGAGTCAATAGCAATCAGCCCCAGCATTTT.

This clone has a single count. V usage is TRBV13 and J usage is TRBJ2-7; 11 bases fit TRBD1. The V segment lost 0 bases and the J segment 2 bases; nucleotides outside the gene matches: 6. The CDR3 covers 17 residues. Germline CDR1 and CDR2: PRHDT and FYEKMQ (reference sequence). Here the CDR3 reads CASSLGGWGQGAYEQYF. In nucleotides, the CDR3 is TGTGCCAGCAGCTTAGGCGGCTGGGGACAGGGGGCCTACGAGCAGTACTTC.

With respect to this clone: The identical CDR3 is also encoded by other nucleotide sequences in the sample. The CDR3 here is CASSQVTSKGNTEAFF. In nucleotides, the CDR3 is TGCGCCAGCAGCCAAGTTACCTCCAAAGGGAACACTGAAGCTTTCTTT. This chain links TRBV4-1 with TRBJ1-1; D unresolved. Germline CDR1 reads MGHRA; CDR2 reads YSYEKL. The CDR3 is 16 amino acids. V gave up 1 base and J gave up 1 base, with 13 bases separating them.

The V gene is TRBV30, the J gene TRBJ1-1; 7 nucleotides align to TRBD1. This CDR3 has 15 amino acids. The V gene end was trimmed by 3 bases and the J gene end by 1 base; junction bases not matched to a gene: 8. The germline V gene has CDR1 GTSNPN and CDR2 SVGIG (reference sequence). The CDR3 region is CAWRPVRQGNTEAFF. The CDR3 DNA reads as TGTGCCTGGAGACCTGTCCGACAGGGGAACACTGAAGCTTTCTTT.

CDR3 residues: CASREEGSYGYTF. The CDR3 region has the DNA TGTGCCAGTAGGGAAGAAGGAAGCTATGGCTACACCTTC. V and J are TRBV19 and TRBJ1-2; D call uncertain. The CDR3 loop spans 13 amino acids. Trimming pared 6 bases from V and 4 bases from J, leaving 12 bases between. Germline loops: CDR1 LNHDA, CDR2 SQIVND (reference sequence).